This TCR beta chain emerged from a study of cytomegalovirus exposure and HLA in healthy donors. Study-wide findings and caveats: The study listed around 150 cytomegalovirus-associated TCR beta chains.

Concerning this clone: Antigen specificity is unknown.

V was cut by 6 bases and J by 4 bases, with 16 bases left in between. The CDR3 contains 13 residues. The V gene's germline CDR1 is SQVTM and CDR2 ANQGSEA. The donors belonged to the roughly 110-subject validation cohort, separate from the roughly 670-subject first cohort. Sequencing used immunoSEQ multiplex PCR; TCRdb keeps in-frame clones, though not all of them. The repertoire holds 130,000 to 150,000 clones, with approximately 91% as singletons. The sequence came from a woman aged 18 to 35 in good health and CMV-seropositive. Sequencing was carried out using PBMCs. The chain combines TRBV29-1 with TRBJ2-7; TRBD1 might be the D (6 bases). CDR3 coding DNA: TGCAGCGTCGGACAGAGAATGGGGTACGAGCAGTACTTC. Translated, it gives CSVGQRMGYEQYF.